The 30 T cell receptor beta chains in this list originate from one sample, sequenced in a study of T cell changes during pregnancy in multiple sclerosis. Sequencing used immunoSEQ multiplex PCR; TCRdb keeps in-frame clones, though not all of them. The sample yields around 15,000 clones, more than 80% seen once. The sample here was peripheral blood, taken in the second trimester of pregnancy. The receptor set was obtained from a female donor in good health, enrolled as a control in a pregnancy study.

The chain recombines TRBV5-1 with TRBJ2-7; 9 bases line up with TRBD1. The CDR3 has 17 amino acids. CDR1 SGHRS and CDR2 YFSETQ come from the germline V gene. V lost 3 bases to trimming and J lost 2 bases; unmatched junction nucleotides: 12. The DNA of the CDR3 is TGCGCCAGCAGCTCAACCTTGGGGACAGGGCTCGCCTACGAGCAGTACTTC. Its translation: CASSSTLGTGLAYEQYF.

The rearrangement uses TRBV5-1 and TRBJ2-2; D may be TRBD1 (6 bases). The CDR3 loop spans 17 amino acids. The V gene lost 2 bases and the J gene lost 4 bases, with 18 bases spanning the gap. CDR1 is SGHRS and CDR2 is YFSETQ in the germline V gene. The CDR3 loop is CASSLAAGVAATGELFF. CDR3 DNA: TGCGCCAGCAGCTTAGCCGCAGGGGTAGCAGCCACCGGGGAGCTGTTTTTT.

This sequence joins TRBV13 and TRBJ1-1; TRBD1 matches 7 bases. The J segment lost 3 bases and the V segment lost 3 bases, leaving 10 bases of the junction unmatched. Germline V gives CDR1 PRHDT, CDR2 FYEKMQ (reference sequence). The CDR3 sequence is 16 residues long. This CDR3 reads CASSFWTGGTDTEAFF. CDR3 nucleotides: TGTGCCAGCAGCTTCTGGACAGGAGGTACGGACACTGAAGCTTTCTTT.

Here the CDR3 DNA reads TGTGCCAGCAGCTCCCCCCCCCAGTACAATGAGCAGTTCTTC. This gives the protein CASSSPPQYNEQFF. This rearrangement joins TRBV7-3 to TRBJ2-1; D is uncertain. The CDR3 is made up of 14 amino acids. Trimming took 4 bases from V and 4 from J, leaving 11 bases between them. CDR1 SGHTA and CDR2 FQGTGA come from the germline V gene.

V gene TRBV12-5 combines with J gene TRBJ1-5; 7 nucleotides line up with TRBD1. The CDR3 is 15 residues long. Trimming at V came to 1 base and at J to 1 base, leaving 1 base not matched to a gene. The germline CDR1 and CDR2 sequences are LGHNT and FRNRAP. The CDR3 bases are TGTGCTAGTGGTTTGGGACAGGGAAGCAATCAGCCCCAGCATTTT. It is translated as CASGLGQGSNQPQHF.

The chain employs TRBV6-5 and TRBJ1-2; a possible D gene is TRBD1 (5 bases). Trimming removed 2 bases from V and 6 bases from J, with 13 bases in between. Germline CDR1 and CDR2: MNHEY and SVGAGI. CDR3 length: 14 amino acids. The CDR3 here is CASSYQGLKDGYTF. In nucleotides, the CDR3 is TGTGCCAGCAGTTACCAGGGACTGAAGGATGGCTACACCTTC.

The rearrangement links TRBV5-1 to TRBJ2-5; D gene uncertain. Between the trimmed V and J ends, which lost 7 bases and 0 bases, there was a span of 25 bases. CDR1 and CDR2 (germline): SGHRS, YFSETQ. The CDR3 sequence is 18 residues long. CDR3: CASGPGQLNQPNQETQYF. In DNA, the CDR3 is TGCGCCAGCGGTCCAGGCCAGCTCAACCAGCCGAACCAAGAGACCCAGTACTTC.

The chain combines TRBV14 with TRBJ2-7; 8 bases fit TRBD1. The J segment lost 6 bases and the V segment lost 2 bases, leaving 9 bases of the junction unmatched. CDR1 and CDR2 from the germline V gene are SGHDN and FVKESK. The CDR3 contains 15 residues. The CDR3 DNA is TGTGCCAGCAGCCAACAGGACAGGGCCACCGGCGAGCAGTACTTC. Translated, it gives CASSQQDRATGEQYF.

This clone appeared once. The CDR3 sequence: CASSFGGDLYEKLFF. CDR3 sequence (DNA): TGTGCCAGCAGTTTTGGCGGGGACCTTTATGAAAAACTGTTTTTT. This chain links TRBV28 with TRBJ1-4, with D maybe TRBD1 (5 bases). Germline lookup yields CDR1 MDHEN and CDR2 SYDVKM. CDR3 size: 15 residues. Between the trimmed V and J ends, which lost 3 bases and 6 bases, there was a span of 14 bases. Full variable domain (outside the CDR3, taken from reference TRBV28 and TRBJ1-4): DVKVTQSSRYLVKRTGEKVFLECVQDMDHENMFWYRQDPGLGLRLIYFSYDVKMKEKGDIPEGYSVSREKKERFSLILESASTNQTSMYLCASSFGGDLYEKLFFGSGTQLSVL.

V and J are TRBV10-3 and TRBJ1-5; D not resolved. CDR3 length: 13 amino acids. V lost 7 bases to trimming and J lost 10 bases, with 17 bases between them. Germline CDR1 reads ENHRY; CDR2 reads SYGVKD. CDR3 loop: CAIKQDGEGPQHF. The DNA of the CDR3 is TGTGCCATCAAACAAGACGGGGAGGGCCCCCAGCATTTT.

The V and J genes are TRBV7-2 and TRBJ2-5, with 8 bases lining up with TRBD2. The V gene end was trimmed by 2 bases and the J gene end by 5 bases; junction bases not matched to a gene: 7. The CDR3 extends over 15 amino acids. Germline V gene data show CDR1 as SGHTA and CDR2 as FQGNSA. CDR3 sequence: CASSLNSGGHETQYF. In DNA, the CDR3 is TGTGCCAGCAGCTTAAATTCGGGGGGGCATGAGACCCAGTACTTC. Looking up the rest from reference TRBV7-2 and TRBJ2-5 gives the full variable domain: GAGVSQSPSNKVTEKGKDVELRCDPISGHTALYWYRQSLGQGLEFLIYFQGNSAPDKSGLPSDRFSAERTGGSVSTLTIQRTQQEDSAVYLCASSLNSGGHETQYFGPGTRLLVL.

CDR3 sequence: CASSLGGNYNEQFF. DNA of the CDR3: TGTGCCAGCAGCTTAGGCGGTAACTACAATGAGCAGTTCTTC. This chain links TRBV7-3 with TRBJ2-1; D is unresolved. Trimming stripped 2 bases from V and 3 bases from J, with 8 bases between. From germline, CDR1 is SGHTA and CDR2 FQGTGA. The CDR3 runs to 14 residues.

This chain connects TRBV4-1 to TRBJ2-7; weak D call: TRBD1 (5 bases). Trimming took 4 bases from V and 0 from J, leaving 19 bases between them. CDR1 MGHRA and CDR2 YSYEKL come from the germline V gene. This CDR3 comprises 17 residues. This CDR3 is CASSLAPSRALSYEQYF. CDR3 coding DNA: TGCGCCAGCAGCCTCGCCCCTTCCAGGGCCCTCTCCTACGAGCAGTACTTC.

V gene TRBV19 combines with J gene TRBJ1-2, with TRBD1 identical over 9 bases. CDR1 and CDR2 from the germline V gene are LNHDA and SQIVND (reference sequence). This CDR3 has 12 amino acids. Germline trimming cut 7 bases from V and 6 bases from J; bases unmatched to any gene: 3. The CDR3 is CASTGQGHGYTF. The CDR3 DNA reads TGTGCCAGTACAGGACAGGGGCATGGCTACACCTTC.

The genes are TRBV7-8 and TRBJ2-3, with TRBD2 matching 8 bases. The J segment lost 4 bases and the V segment lost 2 bases, leaving 20 bases of the junction unmatched. The CDR3 consists of 20 residues. CDR1 SGHVS and CDR2 FQNEAQ come from the germline V gene. The CDR3 bases are TGTGCCAGCAGCTTAAGGTTTCTGGGGAGCGGGAGTCTCTCCCCAGATACGCAGTATTTT. Its translation: CASSLRFLGSGSLSPDTQYF.

V and J are TRBV27 and TRBJ1-1; TRBD1 aligns across 8 bases. Germline loops: CDR1 MNHEY, CDR2 SMNVEV (reference sequence). The V segment lost 6 bases and the J segment 1 base; nucleotides outside the gene matches: 4. This CDR3 region has 14 residues. CDR3 sequence reads: CASRFGTGNTEAFF. CDR3 sequence (DNA): TGTGCCAGCAGATTCGGGACAGGGAACACTGAAGCTTTCTTT.

The CDR3 DNA is TGTGCCAGCAGCGCCCAACGGGAAGATACGCAGTATTTT. It encodes CASSAQREDTQYF. The rearrangement joins TRBV6-1 to TRBJ2-3; D may be TRBD2 (5 bases). The germline CDR1 and CDR2 sequences are MNHNS and SASEGT. The CDR3 extends over 13 amino acids. V was shortened by 6 bases and J by 5 bases, with 12 bases between the two germline ends.

The genes are TRBV11-3 and TRBJ2-7; 9 bases map to TRBD1. This CDR3 spans 14 amino acids. The V and J ends lost 5 bases and 6 bases, in that order; junction bases with no gene match: 8. The germline gives CDR1 SGHNT, CDR2 YENEEA. The CDR3 DNA sequence: TGTGCCAGCAGCACCGGGACAGGGTGGTCCGAGCAGTACTTC. Encoded protein: CASSTGTGWSEQYF.

The chain uses TRBV19 and TRBJ2-1, with unresolved D. This CDR3 is 13 amino acids long. Germline CDR1 reads LNHDA; CDR2 reads SQIVND (reference sequence). V was cut by 3 bases and J by 4 bases, with 7 bases left in between. The CDR3 DNA follows: TGTGCCAGTAGTATTGCACTTTACAATGAGCAGTTCTTC. As protein: CASSIALYNEQFF.

The chain is built from TRBV28 and TRBJ2-3; 9 nucleotides agree with TRBD2. The CDR3 loop spans 15 amino acids. Germline V lookup: CDR1 MDHEN, CDR2 SYDVKM. J gave up 6 bases and V 5 bases, and 9 bases lay outside the gene matches. The CDR3: CASSPPSGIMDTQYF. Here the CDR3 DNA reads TGTGCCAGCAGTCCACCTAGCGGGATTATGGATACGCAGTATTTT. The variable domain in full, completed from reference TRBV28 and TRBJ2-3, reads DVKVTQSSRYLVKRTGEKVFLECVQDMDHENMFWYRQDPGLGLRLIYFSYDVKMKEKGDIPEGYSVSREKKERFSLILESASTNQTSMYLCASSPPSGIMDTQYFGPGTRLTVL.

This chain connects TRBV5-6 to TRBJ1-5; TRBD1 matches at 7 bases. CDR3 length equals 14 residues. Per germline, CDR1 SGHDT and CDR2 YYEEEE. V lost 1 base and J lost 5; bases outside the gene matches: 3. The DNA for the CDR3 is TGTGCCAGCAGCTTGTGGACAGGATATCAGCCCCAGCATTTT. Translation: CASSLWTGYQPQHF.

The gene calls are TRBV18 and TRBJ2-5; 15 bases agree with TRBD2. The J segment lost 2 bases and the V segment lost 2 bases, leaving 9 bases of the junction unmatched. CDR1 is KGHSH and CDR2 is LQKENI in the germline V gene. The CDR3 is made up of 19 amino acids. The CDR3 protein is CASSPVAGTSGGSQETQYF. The CDR3 DNA sequence: TGTGCCAGCTCACCAGTGGCAGGGACTAGCGGGGGGAGTCAAGAGACCCAGTACTTC.

This clone has only one observation. This chain connects TRBV5-1 to TRBJ1-1; D gene uncertain. Germline CDR1 and CDR2: SGHRS and YFSETQ. The germline V and J ends were trimmed by 2 bases and 2 bases, with 7 bases remaining between them. CDR3 length: 13 residues. The CDR3 DNA sequence: TGCGCCAGCAGCTTCCGGGAAAACACTGAAGCTTTCTTT. Amino acid sequence: CASSFRENTEAFF.

This clone was seen once. V and J are TRBV6-1 and TRBJ2-1; TRBD2 agrees at 12 bases. J lost 9 bases, V lost 5 bases, and 8 bases had no gene match. Per the germline V gene, CDR1 is MNHNS and CDR2 is SASEGT. The CDR3 runs 15 residues. This CDR3 reads CASSPPSGGVGEQFF. CDR3 coding DNA: TGTGCCAGCAGTCCCCCTAGCGGGGGGGTGGGTGAGCAGTTCTTC.

The V gene is TRBV6-1, the J gene TRBJ1-5, with 7 bases lining up with TRBD1. CDR3 length: 14 residues. Unmatched junction bases numbered 11, after V lost 7 bases and J lost 8 bases. Per the germline V gene, CDR1 is MNHNS and CDR2 is SASEGT. This CDR3 reads CASTKNRGWKPQHF. DNA of the CDR3: TGTGCCAGCACCAAAAACAGGGGCTGGAAGCCCCAGCATTTT.

This clone was detected once. The J gene is TRBJ1-5, the V gene TRBV5-1; D is unclear. Germline V gene sequence: CDR1 SGHRS, CDR2 YFSETQ. CDR3 length: 15 residues. Trimming took 0 bases from V and 5 from J, leaving 12 bases between them. The CDR3 bases are TGCGCCAGCAGCTTGGGTGGCAGGTCTTATCAGCCCCAGCATTTT. It translates to CASSLGGRSYQPQHF.

The chain is built from TRBV10-3 and TRBJ2-1; possibly TRBD2 for D (5 bases). The length of the CDR3 is 14 residues. Trimming shortened V by 0 bases and J by 5 bases, and 8 bases separated the two germline ends. Germline CDR1 ENHRY, CDR2 SYGVKD. CDR3: CAISESRDDNEQFF. The CDR3 DNA is TGTGCCATCAGTGAGTCGAGGGATGACAATGAGCAGTTCTTC.

This chain links TRBV7-2 with TRBJ2-5; D gene ambiguous. In germline, CDR1 is SGHTA, CDR2 FQGNSA. V lost 1 base to trimming and J lost 5 bases, with 5 bases between them. This CDR3 is built from 12 residues. The CDR3 sequence is CASSLVLETQYF. The DNA of the CDR3 is TGTGCCAGCAGCTTAGTATTGGAGACCCAGTACTTC.

The chain recombines TRBV6-6 with TRBJ1-4, with D maybe TRBD1 (5 bases). Germline assignment: CDR1 MNHNY and CDR2 SVGAGI (reference sequence). The CDR3 has 15 residues. Between the trimmed V and J ends, which lost 6 bases and 2 bases, there was a span of 13 bases. CDR3 nucleotides: TGTGCCAGCAGCCCCCCGGGGGTGACTAATGAAAAACTGTTTTTT. It is translated as CASSPPGVTNEKLFF.

This chain connects TRBV9 to TRBJ2-2; 9 nucleotides agree with TRBD1. The CDR3 sequence is 15 residues long. CDR1 SGDLS and CDR2 YYNGEE come from the germline V gene. The V segment lost 4 bases and the J segment 1 base; nucleotides outside the gene matches: 2. In DNA form, the CDR3 reads TGTGCCAGCAGCACGGGACAGGGGAACACCGGGGAGCTGTTTTTT. Translating it yields CASSTGQGNTGELFF. The full variable domain, its missing parts supplied by reference TRBV9 and TRBJ2-2, is DSGVTQTPKHLITATGQRVTLRCSPRSGDLSVYWYQQSLDQGLQFLIQYYNGEERAKGNILERFSAQQFPDLHSELNLSSLELGDSALYFCASSTGQGNTGELFFGEGSRLTVL.